These 25 T cell receptor beta chains share one sample of origin, sequenced in a study of blood T cell repertoires in COVID-19. Method: immunoSEQ multiplex PCR; TCRdb's copy keeps in-frame clones and lacks some. The sample has about 170,000 clones, approximately 89% seen once. Source material: PBMCs or T cells enriched from blood (not recorded which). These TCRs come from a young woman who had recovered from COVID-19.

The rearrangement links TRBV13 to TRBJ1-1, with D hard to call. The ends were cut back, 4 bases at V and 4 bases at J, with 13 bases in the middle. This CDR3 has 14 amino acids. Germline V gene data show CDR1 as PRHDT and CDR2 as FYEKMQ (reference sequence). The CDR3 reads CASSSQWRGTEAFF. The CDR3 bases are TGTGCCAGCAGCTCACAGTGGCGGGGCACTGAAGCTTTCTTT.

The J gene is TRBJ2-2, the V gene TRBV2, with 10 bases identical to TRBD2. Germline V gives CDR1 SNHLY, CDR2 FYNNEI. The CDR3 totals 15 residues. J was trimmed by 0 bases and V by 8 bases; bases with no gene match: 3. The chain's CDR3 is CASLSGRTNTGELFF. The CDR3, as DNA: TGTGCCAGCCTTAGCGGGAGGACGAACACCGGGGAGCTGTTTTTT.

The CDR3 DNA is TGTGCCAGCAGTGACCTAGCGTGGACCGGGGAGCTGTTTTTT. This encodes CASSDLAWTGELFF. The chain employs TRBV9 and TRBJ2-2; possibly TRBD2 for D (6 bases). The germline V and J ends were trimmed by 5 bases and 5 bases, with 13 bases remaining between them. The CDR3 has 14 amino acids. Germline V lookup: CDR1 SGDLS, CDR2 YYNGEE.

In DNA form, the CDR3 reads TGCGCCAGCAGCTTGGCCGGGAGTGACTATGGCTACACCTTC. As protein: CASSLAGSDYGYTF. The V and J genes are TRBV5-1 and TRBJ1-2; D gene ambiguous. This CDR3 has 14 amino acids. The V end lost 0 bases, the J end lost 3 bases, and 9 bases lay between the germline ends. Germline CDR1 and CDR2: SGHRS and YFSETQ.

The chain employs TRBV18 and TRBJ2-5; 10 positions match TRBD2. CDR1 and CDR2 (germline): KGHSH, LQKENI. V lost 3 bases, J lost 4 bases, and 11 bases stayed unmatched. The CDR3 length is 17 residues. As DNA, the CDR3 is TGTGCCAGCTCACCCGGGGCTAGCGGGAGTAGGACAGAGACCCAGTACTTC. Translated: CASSPGASGSRTETQYF.

The gene calls are TRBV7-8 and TRBJ2-3; the match to TRBD1 covers 7 bases. Germline-derived CDR1 and CDR2 are SGHVS and FQNEAQ. CDR3 size: 16 residues. Germline trimming cut 5 bases from V and 2 bases from J; bases unmatched to any gene: 10. Written as DNA, the CDR3 is TGTGCCAGCAGCCAAAAGTACAGGGGCCACACAGATACGCAGTATTTT. Protein sequence: CASSQKYRGHTDTQYF.

The V and J genes are TRBV4-3 and TRBJ2-5, with D possibly being TRBD1 (6 bases). The V gene lost 4 bases and the J gene lost 4 bases, with 16 bases spanning the gap. Looked up from germline, CDR1 is LGHNA and CDR2 is YSLEER. The CDR3 spans 15 residues. This CDR3 reads CASSRFLGAGETQYF. The CDR3 region has the DNA TGCGCCAGCAGCCGTTTCCTGGGGGCCGGAGAGACCCAGTACTTC.

The chain joins TRBV7-8 to TRBJ2-1, with no clear D. The V gene lost 3 bases and the J gene lost 9 bases, with 9 bases spanning the gap. Germline CDR1 reads SGHVS; CDR2 reads FQNEAQ. The CDR3 totals 12 residues. Written as DNA, the CDR3 is TGTGCCAGCAGCTTGGGCCGTGGTGAGCAGTTCTTC. Amino acids: CASSLGRGEQFF.

This clone was picked up one time. This chain links TRBV28 with TRBJ1-2; D is unresolved. V dropped 7 bases and J dropped 8 bases, with 23 bases sitting between them. The CDR3 sequence is 15 residues long. Germline assignment: CDR1 MDHEN and CDR2 SYDVKM. The CDR3 loop is CASTLGAGLLRGYTF. The CDR3 DNA is TGTGCCAGCACCTTGGGAGCAGGCCTCCTTCGGGGCTACACCTTC.

This clone was counted between two and nine times. The J gene is TRBJ2-7, the V gene TRBV2; 8 bases fit TRBD2. Per the germline V gene, CDR1 is SNHLY and CDR2 is FYNNEI. CDR3 size: 14 residues. With V trimmed by 5 bases and J by 0 bases, 3 bases remained unmatched. CDR3 nucleotides: TGTGCCAGCAGTCTAGCGGGCCACTCCTACGAGCAGTACTTC. Translating gives CASSLAGHSYEQYF.

The rearrangement joins TRBV4-1 to TRBJ2-3; D is unclear. Trimming left V 1 base short and J 4 bases short, with 3 bases between. Germline CDR1 reads MGHRA; CDR2 reads YSYEKL. The CDR3 consists of 12 residues. CDR3 protein: CASSQVADTQYF. CDR3 sequence (DNA): TGCGCCAGCAGCCAAGTAGCAGATACGCAGTATTTT.

J is TRBJ1-1 and V is TRBV30, with 7 bases matching TRBD1. The germline V gene has CDR1 GTSNPN and CDR2 SVGIG (reference sequence). The CDR3 loop spans 11 amino acids. V lost 5 bases and J lost 11; bases outside the gene matches: 8. The CDR3: CAWGDSLRAFF. CDR3 nucleotides: TGTGCCTGGGGGGACAGCCTTCGTGCTTTCTTT.

This sequence joins TRBV7-8 and TRBJ2-1; D is undetermined. The ends were cut back, 1 base at V and 9 bases at J, with 7 bases in the middle. The CDR3 runs 12 residues. Per germline, CDR1 SGHVS and CDR2 FQNEAQ. The CDR3 coding sequence is TGTGCCAGCAGCTTAGGTGTCGGTGAGCAGTTCTTC. Protein: CASSLGVGEQFF. Supplemented by reference TRBV7-8 and TRBJ2-1, the full variable domain reads GAGVSQSPRYKVAKRGQDVALRCDPISGHVSLFWYQQALGQGPEFLTYFQNEAQLDKSGLPSDRFFAERPEGSVSTLKIQRTQQEDSAVYLCASSLGVGEQFFGPGTRLTVL.

This chain joins TRBV28 and TRBJ1-4; possible D gene TRBD1, 6 bases. V was shortened by 2 bases and J by 4 bases, with 8 bases between the two germline ends. This CDR3 region has 14 residues. The germline CDR1 and CDR2 sequences are MDHEN and SYDVKM. DNA for the CDR3: TGTGCCAGCAGTTTAGACAGGTATAATGAAAAACTGTTTTTT. The encoded protein is CASSLDRYNEKLFF.

This clone showed up just a few times. V is TRBV5-1 and J is TRBJ1-3; D might be TRBD1 (5 bases). The V gene lost 5 bases and the J gene lost 4 bases, with 10 bases spanning the gap. CDR3 length equals 13 residues. CDR1 and CDR2 from the germline V gene are SGHRS and YFSETQ. In DNA, the CDR3 is TGCGCCAGCAGTACAGGTCGAGGAAACACCATATATTTT. Its protein product is CASSTGRGNTIYF.

In its sample, this clone was seen a few times. V gene TRBV2 combines with J gene TRBJ2-7; 7 bases are a match to TRBD2. V dropped 8 bases and J dropped 4; count of bases not matched to a gene: 5. This CDR3 has 12 amino acids. Germline V gene sequence: CDR1 SNHLY, CDR2 FYNNEI. CDR3 protein: CASGLAEYEQYF. CDR3 DNA: TGTGCCAGCGGGCTAGCGGAATACGAGCAGTACTTC.

The rearrangement links TRBV4-2 to TRBJ2-1; 10 positions match TRBD1. The V segment lost 3 bases and the J segment 5 bases; nucleotides outside the gene matches: 1. The CDR3 covers 14 residues. Germline V gene data show CDR1 as LGHNA and CDR2 as YNFKEQ. The CDR3, as DNA: TGTGCCAGCAGCCAGGACAGGGGGGACAATGAGCAGTTCTTC. It codes for CASSQDRGDNEQFF.

The genes are TRBV20-1 and TRBJ1-1; tentatively, D is TRBD1 (5 bases). Trimming removed 6 bases from V and 5 bases from J, with 10 bases in between. This CDR3 spans 11 amino acids. Per germline, CDR1 DFQATT and CDR2 SNEGSKA (reference sequence). CDR3 nucleotides: TGCAGTGCCTCAGGGAAAACTGAAGCTTTCTTT. This encodes CSASGKTEAFF.

This rearrangement joins TRBV9 to TRBJ2-7; D not certain. V lost 4 bases and J 1 base, leaving 12 bases between the germline ends. The CDR3 loop spans 14 amino acids. Germline CDR1 reads SGDLS; CDR2 reads YYNGEE. In nucleotides, the CDR3 is TGTGCCAGCAGCAGACGAGGAGATTCCTACGAGCAGTACTTC. It yields the protein CASSRRGDSYEQYF.

The rearrangement joins TRBV4-1 to TRBJ1-5; D remains ambiguous. Trimming took off 1 base at V and 1 base at J, with 8 bases between the two ends. Germline values: CDR1 MGHRA, CDR2 YSYEKL. The CDR3 length is 15 residues. The DNA of the CDR3 is TGCGCCAGCAGCCAAGTCGTCAGGAGCAATCAGCCCCAGCATTTT. The encoded protein is CASSQVVRSNQPQHF.

The genes are TRBV28 and TRBJ1-5, with 8 bases that match TRBD1. The CDR3 runs 15 residues. Germline CDR1 reads MDHEN; CDR2 reads SYDVKM. V gave up 5 bases and J gave up 6 bases; unmatched junction bases: 9. The CDR3 reads CASSEGQVATQPQHF. The CDR3 DNA reads TGTGCCAGCAGTGAGGGACAGGTTGCCACTCAGCCCCAGCATTTT. Based on the CDR3 plus reference TRBV28 and TRBJ1-5, the full variable domain is DVKVTQSSRYLVKRTGEKVFLECVQDMDHENMFWYRQDPGLGLRLIYFSYDVKMKEKGDIPEGYSVSREKKERFSLILESASTNQTSMYLCASSEGQVATQPQHFGDGTRLSIL.

This rearrangement joins TRBV5-1 to TRBJ1-4; TRBD1 agrees at 7 bases. Looked up from germline, CDR1 is SGHRS and CDR2 is YFSETQ. There are 14 residues in the CDR3. The V and J ends lost 5 bases and 5 bases, in that order; junction bases with no gene match: 6. CDR3 in amino acids: CASRSQGRNEKLFF. In DNA, the CDR3 is TGCGCCAGCAGGTCACAGGGGAGAAATGAAAAACTGTTTTTT.

V gene TRBV28 combines with J gene TRBJ1-1, with 9 nucleotides matching TRBD1. The CDR3 totals 14 residues. The V gene end was trimmed by 4 bases and the J gene end by 1 base; junction bases not matched to a gene: 1. CDR1 and CDR2 from the germline V gene are MDHEN and SYDVKM. CDR3 residues: CASSYRGRNTEAFF. DNA of the CDR3: TGTGCCAGCAGTTACAGGGGGCGGAACACTGAAGCTTTCTTT.

This clone was recorded once. This chain uses TRBV27 with TRBJ2-7; perhaps TRBD1 as D (5 bases). Germline-derived CDR1 and CDR2 are MNHEY and SMNVEV (reference sequence). CDR3 size: 12 residues. Trimming took 3 bases from V and 8 from J, leaving 11 bases between them. The CDR3 DNA reads as TGTGCCAGCAGTTTTGCAGGGCAGCAGCAGTACTTC. Protein: CASSFAGQQQYF.

The rearrangement links TRBV6-1 to TRBJ2-3; 9 nucleotides match TRBD2. Germline CDR1 is MNHNS and CDR2 is SASEGT. The CDR3 covers 16 residues. V was clipped by 1 base and J by 4 bases; unmatched bases: 6. The CDR3 region is CASSEGLVAGADTQYF. In DNA, the CDR3 is TGTGCCAGCAGTGAAGGGTTGGTAGCGGGAGCAGATACGCAGTATTTT.